The entry below describes one T cell receptor (beta chain). Noted treatment: preoperative locoregional IRX-2 cytokine immunotherapy. Samples came from a phase Ib trial of preoperative locoregional IRX-2 cytokine immunotherapy. Clones were sequenced by immunoSEQ multiplex PCR, and TCRdb holds only the in-frame ones, with some missing. The sample has around 40,000 clones; about 95% are singletons. These data belong to a study of preoperative IRX-2 immunotherapy in early breast cancer. V was cut by 1 base and J by 2 bases, with 15 bases left in between. The CDR3 is 17 residues long. Germline CDR1 SGHTA, CDR2 FQGTGA.

The TCR originated in a human donor with breast cancer. The chain couples TRBV7-3 to TRBJ2-1; no clear D. The sample here was tumor tissue, taken after IRX-2 immunotherapy. The CDR3 spells CASSLKVRSTPYNEQFF. CDR3 DNA sequence: TGTGCCAGCAGCTTAAAAGTTCGTTCAACCCCCTACAATGAGCAGTTCTTC. Together with reference TRBV7-3 and TRBJ2-1, the CDR3 gives the full variable domain: GAGVSQTPSNKVTEKGKYVELRCDPISGHTALYWYRQSLGQGPEFLIYFQGTGAADDSGLPNDRFFAVRPEGSVSTLKIQRTERGDSAVYLCASSLKVRSTPYNEQFFGPGTRLTVL.